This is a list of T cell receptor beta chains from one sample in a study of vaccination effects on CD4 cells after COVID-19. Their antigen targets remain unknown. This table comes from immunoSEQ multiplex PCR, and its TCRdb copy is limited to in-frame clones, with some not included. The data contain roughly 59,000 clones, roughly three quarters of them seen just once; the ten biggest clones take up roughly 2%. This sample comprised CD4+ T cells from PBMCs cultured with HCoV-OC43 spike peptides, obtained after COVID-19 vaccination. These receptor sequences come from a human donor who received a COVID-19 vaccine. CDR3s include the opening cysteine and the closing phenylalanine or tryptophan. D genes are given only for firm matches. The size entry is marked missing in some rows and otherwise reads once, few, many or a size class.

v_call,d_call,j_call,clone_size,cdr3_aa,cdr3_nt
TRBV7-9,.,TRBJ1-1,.,CASSASAGPRHEAFF,TGTGCCAGCAGCGCCTCCGCGGGCCCACGGCACGAAGCTTTCTTT
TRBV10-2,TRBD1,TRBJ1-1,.,CASGNRGNTEAFF,TGCGCCAGCGGAAACAGGGGTAACACTGAAGCTTTCTTT
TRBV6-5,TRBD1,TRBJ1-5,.,CASSPTGLRPQHF,TGTGCCAGCAGTCCGACAGGGTTGAGACCCCAGCATTTT
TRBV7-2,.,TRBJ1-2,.,CASSRFYGYTF,TGTGCCAGCAGCCGGTTCTATGGCTACACCTTC
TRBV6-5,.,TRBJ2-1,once,CASSYEGTKTNEQFF,TGTGCCAGCAGTTACGAGGGGACCAAGACCAATGAGCAGTTCTTC
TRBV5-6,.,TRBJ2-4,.,CASSSLQGAKNIQYF,TGTGCCAGCAGCTCTCTCCAGGGTGCCAAAAACATTCAGTACTTC
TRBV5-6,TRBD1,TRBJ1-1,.,CASSFGTEIEAFF,TGTGCCAGCAGCTTCGGGACAGAAATTGAAGCTTTCTTT
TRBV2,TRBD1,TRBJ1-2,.,CASSGTGRYYGYTF,TGTGCCAGCAGTGGGACAGGGAGGTACTATGGCTACACCTTC
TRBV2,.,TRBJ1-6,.,CASSVQGPPSPLHF,TGTGCCAGCAGTGTCCAGGGCCCACCCTCACCCCTCCACTTT
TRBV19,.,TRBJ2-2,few,CASRRDGGNTGELFF,TGTGCCAGTAGGAGAGACGGGGGGAACACCGGGGAGCTGTTTTTT
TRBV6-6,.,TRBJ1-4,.,CASSPAYEKLFF,TGTGCCAGCAGCCCGGCCTATGAAAAACTGTTTTTT
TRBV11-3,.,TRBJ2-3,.,CASRKKTDRTSTDTQYF,TGTGCCAGCAGAAAAAAGACGGACAGAACTAGCACAGATACGCAGTATTTT
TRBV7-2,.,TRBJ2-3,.,CASSLGPTNTQYF,TGTGCCAGCAGCTTAGGCCCGACAAATACGCAGTATTTT
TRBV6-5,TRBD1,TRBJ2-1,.,CASSYSTGGNYNEQFF,TGTGCCAGCAGTTATTCGACAGGGGGTAACTACAATGAGCAGTTCTTC
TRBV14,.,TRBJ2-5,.,CASSSGWQAYQETQYF,TGTGCCAGCAGCTCAGGGTGGCAGGCGTACCAAGAGACCCAGTACTTC
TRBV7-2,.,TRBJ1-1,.,CASSFEGTGKAFF,TGTGCCAGCAGCTTCGAAGGAACAGGGAAAGCTTTCTTT
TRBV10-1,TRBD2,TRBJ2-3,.,CASSDPRGARNTDTQYF,TGCGCCAGCAGTGATCCGCGGGGGGCCCGTAACACAGATACGCAGTATTTT
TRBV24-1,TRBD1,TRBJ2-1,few,CATSTGTGGYNEQFF,TGTGCCACCAGTACCGGGACAGGGGGCTACAATGAGCAGTTCTTC
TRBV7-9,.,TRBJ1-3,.,CASSPIGETVISGNTIYF,TGTGCCAGCAGCCCCATAGGGGAGACAGTGATCTCTGGAAACACCATATATTTT
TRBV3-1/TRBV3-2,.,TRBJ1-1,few,CASGTRNTEAFF,TGTGCCAGCGGGACAAGGAACACTGAAGCTTTCTTT
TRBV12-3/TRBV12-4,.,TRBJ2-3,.,CASSSDRPDTQYF,TGTGCCAGCAGTTCCGACAGGCCAGATACGCAGTATTTT
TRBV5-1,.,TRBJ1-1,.,CASSLYGGQKDPEAFF,TGCGCCAGCAGCCTCTATGGCGGGCAGAAAGACCCTGAAGCTTTCTTT
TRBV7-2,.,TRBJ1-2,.,CASSLVAGGGGYTF,TGTGCCAGCAGCTTAGTAGCGGGCGGTGGGGGCTACACCTTC
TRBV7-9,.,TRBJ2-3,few,CASSPARDSDTQYF,TGTGCCAGCAGCCCGGCGAGGGACTCAGATACGCAGTATTTT
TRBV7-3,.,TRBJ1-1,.,CASSSQENTEAFF,TGTGCCAGCAGCTCACAGGAAAACACTGAAGCTTTCTTT
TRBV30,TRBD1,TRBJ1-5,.,CAWSAFDRDSNQPQHF,TGTGCCTGGAGTGCCTTCGACAGGGATAGCAATCAGCCCCAGCATTTT
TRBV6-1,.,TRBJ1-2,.,CASSGRQTGLNYGYTF,TGTGCCAGCAGTGGCCGTCAAACAGGCCTTAACTATGGCTACACCTTC
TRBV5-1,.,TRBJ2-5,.,CASSLSIGYQETQYF,TGCGCCAGCAGCTTGAGTATAGGGTACCAAGAGACCCAGTACTTC
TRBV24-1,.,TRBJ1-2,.,CATSEAGGYTF,TGTGCCACCAGTGAGGCAGGGGGCTACACCTTC
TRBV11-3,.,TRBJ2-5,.,CASSLYAGSETQYF,TGTGCCAGCAGCTTATACGCAGGGTCAGAGACCCAGTACTTC
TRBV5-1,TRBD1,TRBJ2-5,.,CASSRDRTEETQYF,TGCGCCAGCAGCCGGGACAGGACGGAGGAGACCCAGTACTTC
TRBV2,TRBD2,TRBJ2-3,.,CASRLRGLAGTTDTQYF,TGTGCCAGCAGACTGCGCGGACTAGCGGGGACCACAGATACGCAGTATTTT
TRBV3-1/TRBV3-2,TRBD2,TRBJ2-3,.,CASSQDRPSGGARDTQYF,TGTGCCAGCAGCCAAGACAGGCCTAGCGGGGGGGCCCGAGATACGCAGTATTTT
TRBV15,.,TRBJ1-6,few,CATGRDNVNSPLHF,TGTGCCACCGGCAGGGACAACGTCAATTCACCCCTCCACTTT
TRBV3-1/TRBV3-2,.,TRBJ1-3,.,CASSLEGYTIYF,TGTGCCAGCAGCCTGGAGGGGTACACCATATATTTT
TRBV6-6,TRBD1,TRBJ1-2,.,CASSADPLDRAGSLGNYGYTF,TGTGCCAGCAGCGCGGACCCCCTGGACAGGGCGGGTAGCTTGGGCAACTATGGCTACACCTTC
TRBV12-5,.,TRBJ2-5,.,CASGSWAGRLGETQYF,TGTGCTAGTGGTTCCTGGGCGGGACGTCTTGGGGAGACCCAGTACTTC